The clone carrying this T cell receptor (beta chain) was found a few times. These data come from a study of T cells in Graves' hyperthyroidism and ophthalmopathy. The CDR3 is 13 amino acids. Trimming took 3 bases from V and 6 from J, leaving 11 bases between them. From germline, CDR1 is KGHSH and CDR2 LQKENI. RNA transcripts served as the template for amplifying TCR beta CDR3 regions. An initial round of RT-PCR targeting the TCR CDR3 relied on the HTBI primer set. TCRdb reanalysed the multiplex PCR reads using MiXCR and keeps one entry per CDR3 protein. The table lists a few hundred thousand distinct CDR3 sequences, around 42% of them singletons, with roughly 7.7% in the top ten.

The sequenced sample was peripheral blood or thyroid tissue (not recorded which). This TCR was sampled from a woman between 18 and 29 years old with Graves' hyperthyroidism. The V gene is TRBV18, the J gene TRBJ1-2, with TRBD1 as a possible D gene (6 bases). CDR3 residues: CASSPQAGDGYTF. CDR3 sequence (DNA): TGTGCCAGCTCACCTCAGGCAGGGGATGGCTACACCTTC.